This paragraph covers one TCR beta chain sequence. The sample is drawn from a study of shared clonotypes between healthy human individuals. The assay was immunoSEQ multiplex PCR, and TCRdb's table has in-frame clones only and misses some. The sample carries some 2,100,000 clones, around 95% recorded once. V lost 5 bases, J lost 3 bases, and 20 bases lay in between. The CDR3 extends over 16 amino acids. From germline, CDR1 is SNHLY and CDR2 FYNNEI. This rearrangement joins TRBV2 to TRBJ2-7; tentative D call: TRBD1 (6 bases). The material sequenced was naive CD4+ T cells sorted from blood. The subset was: CD45RA+ positively selected. This receptor was taken from a man younger than 35 in good health. The CDR3 sequence is CASSHLPWTENYEQYF. The CDR3 nucleotides read TGTGCCAGCAGTCACTTACCATGGACAGAGAACTACGAGCAGTACTTC.